This section outlines one T cell receptor (beta chain) sequence together with its context. Original data processing: Reference gene primer amplification gave estimated nucleated cell counts. Assay: immunoSEQ multiplex PCR; the TCRdb copy retains only in-frame clones and omits some. V and J calls and clone size are as listed in that table; D and trimming were resolved from the DNA. The sample consists of around 400,000 clones, more than 75% of them appearing once. This entry comes from a study of blood T cell repertoires in COVID-19. Across the study: From the United States, Italy and Spain came samples of acute and convalescent COVID-19. The cDNA or gDNA used as material had been derived from T cells, B-cell-depleted T cells, or PBMCs.

CDR1 is SGHKS, CDR2 YYEKEE, per germline (reference sequence). This CDR3 has 14 residues. V was clipped by 2 bases and J by 7 bases; unmatched bases: 5. The sequenced sample was peripheral blood. The genes are TRBV5-5 and TRBJ1-4, with 7 bases identical to TRBD1. The receptor's source is a woman aged 30 to 39 with COVID-19, enrolled during active disease. CDR3 residues: CASSFGQAFEKLFF. The CDR3 bases are TGTGCCAGCAGCTTCGGACAGGCCTTTGAAAAACTGTTTTTT.